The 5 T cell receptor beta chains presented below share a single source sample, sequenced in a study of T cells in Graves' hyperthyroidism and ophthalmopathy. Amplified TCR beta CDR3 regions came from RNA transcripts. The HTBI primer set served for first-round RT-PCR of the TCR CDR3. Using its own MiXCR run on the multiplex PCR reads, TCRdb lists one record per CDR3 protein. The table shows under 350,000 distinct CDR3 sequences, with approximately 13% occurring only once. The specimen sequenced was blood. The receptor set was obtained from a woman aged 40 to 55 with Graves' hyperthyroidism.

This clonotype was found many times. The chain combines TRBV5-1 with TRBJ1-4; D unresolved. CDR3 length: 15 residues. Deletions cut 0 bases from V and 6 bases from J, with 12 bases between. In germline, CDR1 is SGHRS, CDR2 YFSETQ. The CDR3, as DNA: TGCGCCAGCAGCTTGGCCGGGCGAAGGGATGAAAAACTGTTTTTT. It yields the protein CASSLAGRRDEKLFF. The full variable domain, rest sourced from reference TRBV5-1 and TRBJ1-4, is KAGVTQTPRYLIKTRGQQVTLSCSPISGHRSVSWYQQTPGQGLQFLFEYFSETQRNKGNFPGRFSGRQFSNSRSEMNVSTLELGDSALYLCASSLAGRRDEKLFFGSGTQLSVL.

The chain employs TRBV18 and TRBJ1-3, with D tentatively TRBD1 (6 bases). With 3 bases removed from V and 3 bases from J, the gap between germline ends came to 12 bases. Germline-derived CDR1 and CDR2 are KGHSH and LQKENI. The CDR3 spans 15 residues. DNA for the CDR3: TGTGCCAGCTCACCGACCCAGGGGTATGGAAACACCATATATTTT. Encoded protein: CASSPTQGYGNTIYF.

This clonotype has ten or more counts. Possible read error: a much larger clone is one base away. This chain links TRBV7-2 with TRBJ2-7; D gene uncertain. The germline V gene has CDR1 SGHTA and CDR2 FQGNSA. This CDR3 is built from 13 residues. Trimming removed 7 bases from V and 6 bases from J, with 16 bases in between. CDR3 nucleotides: TGTGCCAGCAACCCCAACACTGGTTCCGAGCAGTACTTC. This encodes CASNPNTGSEQYF.

The CDR3 region is CSVEPFRGTGGAYGYTF. The CDR3 DNA reads as TGCAGCGTTGAACCATTTCGGGGGACAGGGGGAGCCTATGGCTACACCTTC. The chain is built from TRBV29-1 and TRBJ1-2; 11 bases line up with TRBD1. The CDR3 is 17 residues long. CDR1 is SQVTM, CDR2 ANQGSEA, per germline. Germline trimming cut 2 bases from V and 4 bases from J; bases unmatched to any gene: 12.

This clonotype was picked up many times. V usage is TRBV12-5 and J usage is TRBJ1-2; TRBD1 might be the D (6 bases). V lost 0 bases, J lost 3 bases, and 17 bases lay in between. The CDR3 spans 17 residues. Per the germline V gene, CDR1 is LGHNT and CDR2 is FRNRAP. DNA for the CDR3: TGTGCTAGTGGTTTGGTACCCACAGTTGGGGGCGACTATGGCTACACCTTC. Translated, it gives CASGLVPTVGGDYGYTF. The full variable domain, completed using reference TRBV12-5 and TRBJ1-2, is DARVTQTPRHKVTEMGQEVTMRCQPILGHNTVFWYRQTMMQGLELLAYFRNRAPLDDSGMPKDRFSAEMPDATLATLKIQPSEPRDSAVYFCASGLVPTVGGDYGYTFGSGTRLTVV.